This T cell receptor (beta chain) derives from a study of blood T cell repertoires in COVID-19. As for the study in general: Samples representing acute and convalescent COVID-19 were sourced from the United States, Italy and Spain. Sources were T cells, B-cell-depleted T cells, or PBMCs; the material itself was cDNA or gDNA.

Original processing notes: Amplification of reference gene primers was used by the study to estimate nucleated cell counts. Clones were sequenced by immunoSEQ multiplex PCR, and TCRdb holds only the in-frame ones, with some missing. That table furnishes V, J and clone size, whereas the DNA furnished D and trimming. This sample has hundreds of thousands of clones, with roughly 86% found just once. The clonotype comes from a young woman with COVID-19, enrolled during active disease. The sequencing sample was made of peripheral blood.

CDR3: CAISESIVGQEAFF. The CDR3 nucleotides are TGTGCCATCAGTGAGTCGATTGTGGGGCAGGAAGCTTTCTTT. The chain is built from TRBV10-3 and TRBJ1-1; D might be TRBD1 (5 bases). The ends were cut back, 0 bases at V and 8 bases at J, with 13 bases in the middle. Germline V gives CDR1 ENHRY, CDR2 SYGVKD. The CDR3 consists of 14 residues.